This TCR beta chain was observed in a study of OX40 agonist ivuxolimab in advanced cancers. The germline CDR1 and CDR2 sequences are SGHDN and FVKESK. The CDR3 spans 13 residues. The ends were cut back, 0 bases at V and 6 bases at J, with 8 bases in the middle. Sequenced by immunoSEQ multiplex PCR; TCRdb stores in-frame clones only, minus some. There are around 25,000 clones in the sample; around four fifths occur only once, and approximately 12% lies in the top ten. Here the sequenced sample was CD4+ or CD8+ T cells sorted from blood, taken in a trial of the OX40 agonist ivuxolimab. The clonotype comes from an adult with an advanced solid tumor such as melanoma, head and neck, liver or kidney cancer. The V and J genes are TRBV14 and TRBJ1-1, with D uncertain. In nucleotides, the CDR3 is TGTGCCAGCAGCCAAGATCTGAGGGCTGAAGCTTTCTTT. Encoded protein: CASSQDLRAEAFF.